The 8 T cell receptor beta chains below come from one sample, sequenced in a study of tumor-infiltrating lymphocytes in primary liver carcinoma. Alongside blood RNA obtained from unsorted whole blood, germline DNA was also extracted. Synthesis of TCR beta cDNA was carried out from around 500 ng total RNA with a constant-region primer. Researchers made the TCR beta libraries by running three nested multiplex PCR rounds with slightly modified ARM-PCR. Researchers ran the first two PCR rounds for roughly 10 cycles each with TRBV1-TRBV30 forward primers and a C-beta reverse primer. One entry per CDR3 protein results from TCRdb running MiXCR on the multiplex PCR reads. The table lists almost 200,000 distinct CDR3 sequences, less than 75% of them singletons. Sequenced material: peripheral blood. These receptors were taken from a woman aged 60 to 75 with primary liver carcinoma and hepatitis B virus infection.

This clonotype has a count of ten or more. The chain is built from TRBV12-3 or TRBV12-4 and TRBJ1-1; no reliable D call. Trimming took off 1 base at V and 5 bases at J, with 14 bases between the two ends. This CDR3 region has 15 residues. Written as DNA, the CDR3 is TGTGCCAGCAGTTTAGGAGGCGGGCGAAGGACTGAAGCTTTCTTT. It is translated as CASSLGGGRRTEAFF.

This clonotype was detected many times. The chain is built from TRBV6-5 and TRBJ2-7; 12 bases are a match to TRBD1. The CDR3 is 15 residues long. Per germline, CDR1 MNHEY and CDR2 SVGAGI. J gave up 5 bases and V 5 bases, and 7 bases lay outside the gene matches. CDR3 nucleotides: TGTGCCAGCAGTCACCGGGACAGGGGGCCGGACGAGCAGTACTTC. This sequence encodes CASSHRDRGPDEQYF.

CDR3 loop: CASSFSVSKNKHRGTDTQYF. CDR3 nucleotide sequence: TGCGCCAGCAGCTTTAGCGTGAGTAAGAATAAGCACAGGGGCACAGATACGCAGTATTTT. The chain uses TRBV4-1 and TRBJ2-3; D might be TRBD1 (6 bases). Germline V gene data show CDR1 as MGHRA and CDR2 as YSYEKL. The CDR3 has 20 amino acids. V was clipped by 5 bases and J by 1 base, with 28 bases between them.

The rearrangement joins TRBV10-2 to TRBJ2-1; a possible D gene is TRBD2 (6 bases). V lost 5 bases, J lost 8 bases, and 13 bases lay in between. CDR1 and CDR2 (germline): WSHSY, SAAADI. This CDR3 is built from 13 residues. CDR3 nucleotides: TGCGCCAGCAGTCCCGGAGGGAGCCATGAGCAGTTCTTC. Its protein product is CASSPGGSHEQFF.

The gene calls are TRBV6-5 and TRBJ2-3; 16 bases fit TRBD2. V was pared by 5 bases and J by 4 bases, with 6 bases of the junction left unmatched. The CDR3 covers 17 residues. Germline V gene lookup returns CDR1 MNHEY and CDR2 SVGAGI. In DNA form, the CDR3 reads TGTGCCAGCAGTATTTCCGGGACTAGCGGGAGGGCAGATACGCAGTATTTT. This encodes CASSISGTSGRADTQYF.

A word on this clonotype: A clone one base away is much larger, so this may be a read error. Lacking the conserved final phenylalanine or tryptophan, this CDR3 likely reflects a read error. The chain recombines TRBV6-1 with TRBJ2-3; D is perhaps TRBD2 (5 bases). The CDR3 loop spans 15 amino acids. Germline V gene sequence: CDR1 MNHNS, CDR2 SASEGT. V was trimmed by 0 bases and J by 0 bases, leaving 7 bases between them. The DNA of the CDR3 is TGTGCCAGCAGTGAAGCGCGCGGGAGCACAGATACGCAGTATCTT. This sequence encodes CASSEARGSTDTQYL.

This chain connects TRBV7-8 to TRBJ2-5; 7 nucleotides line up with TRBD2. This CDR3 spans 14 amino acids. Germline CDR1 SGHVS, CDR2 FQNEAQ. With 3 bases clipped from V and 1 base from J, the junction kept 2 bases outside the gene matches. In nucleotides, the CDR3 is TGTGCCAGCAGCTTCCGGGAGGCCCAAGAGACCCAGTACTTC. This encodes CASSFREAQETQYF.

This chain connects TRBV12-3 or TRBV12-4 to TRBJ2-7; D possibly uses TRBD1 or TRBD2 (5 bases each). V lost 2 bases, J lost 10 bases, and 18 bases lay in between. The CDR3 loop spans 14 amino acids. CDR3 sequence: CASSLSKTASGQYF. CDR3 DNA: TGTGCCAGCAGTTTAAGTAAGACAGCAAGCGGACAGTACTTC.